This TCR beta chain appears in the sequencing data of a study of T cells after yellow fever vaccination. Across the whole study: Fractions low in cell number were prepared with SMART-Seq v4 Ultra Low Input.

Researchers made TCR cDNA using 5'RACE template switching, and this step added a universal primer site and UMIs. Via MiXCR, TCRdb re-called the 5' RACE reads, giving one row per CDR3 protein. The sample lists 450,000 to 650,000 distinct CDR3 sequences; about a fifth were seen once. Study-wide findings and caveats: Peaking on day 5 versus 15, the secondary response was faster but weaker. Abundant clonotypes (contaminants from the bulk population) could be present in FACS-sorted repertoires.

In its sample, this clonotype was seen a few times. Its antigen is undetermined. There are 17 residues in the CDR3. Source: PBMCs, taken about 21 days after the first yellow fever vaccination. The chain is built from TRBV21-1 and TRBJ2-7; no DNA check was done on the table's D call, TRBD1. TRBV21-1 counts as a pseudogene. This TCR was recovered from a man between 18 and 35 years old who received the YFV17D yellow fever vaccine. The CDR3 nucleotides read TGTGCCAGCAGCAAAGGGGCTCAGGGGCAGGGACCCTACGAGCAGTACGTC. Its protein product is CASSKGAQGQGPYEQYV.